These 19 T cell receptor beta chains share one sample of origin, sequenced in a study of CD4 T cells in relation to SARS-CoV-2 and coronaviruses. This table comes from immunoSEQ multiplex PCR, and its TCRdb copy is limited to in-frame clones, with some not included. This sample has tens of thousands of clones, with around two thirds found just once. Before the COVID-19 pandemic, during about 2010-2018, CD4+ T cells were taken from unexposed donors. Isolation of CD4+ T cells took place after nine to ten days in culture. These receptors have no known antigen. Sample: CD4+ T cells from PBMCs, cultured in vitro. These receptors were taken from a human donor in good health.

The chain carries TRBV10-2 and TRBJ1-1; D perhaps matches TRBD1 (6 bases). Trimming took 6 bases from V and 4 from J, leaving 21 bases between them. The CDR3 contains 16 residues. The germline V gene encodes CDR1 WSHSY and CDR2 SAAADI. The CDR3 is CASSQTAGATVTEAFF. CDR3 nucleotide sequence: TGCGCCAGCAGCCAGACAGCGGGGGCAACGGTCACTGAAGCTTTCTTT.

This chain links TRBV25-1 with TRBJ2-7, with D unresolved. Germline lookup yields CDR1 MGHDK and CDR2 SYGVNS. The CDR3 sequence is 16 residues long. Between the trimmed V and J ends, which lost 4 bases and 0 bases, there was a span of 16 bases. CDR3 protein: CASSGRTDGASYEQYF. CDR3 DNA: TGTGCCAGCAGTGGGAGAACAGACGGAGCCTCCTACGAGCAGTACTTC.

V and J are TRBV2 and TRBJ1-5; D is unresolved. The germline V gene encodes CDR1 SNHLY and CDR2 FYNNEI. V was pared by 7 bases and J by 0 bases, with 10 bases between. This CDR3 region has 14 residues. The CDR3 DNA sequence: TGTGCCAGCATGCGGCAGAGTAGCAATCAGCCCCAGCATTTT. This translates into CASMRQSSNQPQHF.

The chain links TRBV5-1 to TRBJ1-4; the match to TRBD1 covers 7 bases. The ends lost 4 bases at V and 3 bases at J; junction bases unmatched: 3. From germline, CDR1 is SGHRS and CDR2 YFSETQ. This CDR3 has 14 amino acids. Here the CDR3 DNA reads TGCGCCAGCAGCCAAGGGACAGCTAATGAAAAACTGTTTTTT. It specifies CASSQGTANEKLFF.

This chain joins TRBV11-1 and TRBJ2-7; D is undetermined. Trimming removed 1 base at V and 3 bases at J, with 10 bases between. Germline-derived CDR1 and CDR2 are SGHAT and FQDESV (reference sequence). This CDR3 has 14 residues. This chain's CDR3 is CASSLELPGYEQYF. The CDR3 DNA reads TGTGCCAGCAGCTTAGAGCTACCCGGCTACGAGCAGTACTTC.

The chain has TRBV6-5 and TRBJ2-1, with TRBD1 matching over 8 bases. Germline V lookup: CDR1 MNHEY, CDR2 SVGAGI. V lost 2 bases to trimming and J lost 6 bases; unmatched junction nucleotides: 0. This CDR3 region has 13 residues. This chain's CDR3 is CASSYQGANEQFF. The DNA for the CDR3 is TGTGCCAGCAGTTACCAGGGGGCCAATGAGCAGTTCTTC.

The genes are TRBV7-8 and TRBJ2-1; 9 bases fit TRBD1. J was trimmed by 6 bases and V by 5 bases; bases with no gene match: 14. The germline V gene has CDR1 SGHVS and CDR2 FQNEAQ. This CDR3 region has 17 residues. This CDR3 reads CASSHGTGTALRNEQFF. For the CDR3, the DNA is TGTGCCAGCAGCCACGGGACAGGGACTGCTCTACGCAATGAGCAGTTCTTC.

The chain has TRBV18 and TRBJ2-1; 11 bases are a match to TRBD2. Trimming cost V 2 bases and J 3 bases; bases outside gene matches: 0. Germline CDR1 is KGHSH and CDR2 is LQKENI. This CDR3 contains 15 residues. The CDR3 bases are TGTGCCAGCTCACCAGGACTAGCGGGCTACAATGAGCAGTTCTTC. Translated: CASSPGLAGYNEQFF.

The J gene is TRBJ1-1, the V gene TRBV2; TRBD1 agrees at 11 bases. CDR3 length: 14 residues. Germline CDR1 SNHLY, CDR2 FYNNEI. CDR3 sequence: CAIGTGGINTEAFF. The CDR3 coding sequence is TGTGCGATTGGGACAGGGGGGATAAACACTGAAGCTTTCTTT.

The chain links TRBV18 to TRBJ2-2; D is ambiguous. Germline V gives CDR1 KGHSH, CDR2 LQKENI. V lost 4 bases to trimming and J lost 4 bases, with 19 bases between them. This CDR3 is built from 17 residues. DNA for the CDR3: TGTGCCAGCTCACTCTTCCTCCCTAGAGTTAGCACCGGGGAGCTGTTTTTT. Protein product: CASSLFLPRVSTGELFF.

V gene TRBV19 combines with J gene TRBJ1-6, with 11 nucleotides matching TRBD1. The junction had 4 bases not matched to a gene; V was cut back by 5 bases and J by 7 bases. The CDR3 has 15 residues. The germline gives CDR1 LNHDA, CDR2 SQIVND (reference sequence). CDR3 sequence reads: CASSLDRGQNSPLHF. The CDR3 DNA reads as TGTGCCAGTAGTTTGGACAGGGGGCAAAATTCACCCCTCCACTTT. Full variable domain (remainder filled in from reference TRBV19 and TRBJ1-6): DGGITQSPKYLFRKEGQNVTLSCEQNLNHDAMYWYRQDPGQGLRLIYYSQIVNDFQKGDIAEGYSVSREKKESFPLTVTSAQKNPTAFYLCASSLDRGQNSPLHFGNGTRLTVT.

The genes are TRBV2 and TRBJ2-6; D gene unclear. The ends were cut back, 7 bases at V and 1 base at J, with 5 bases in the middle. Germline V CDR1 and CDR2: SNHLY, FYNNEI. The CDR3 contains 13 residues. For the CDR3, the DNA is TGTGCCAGCACGGCTTCTGGGGCCAACGTCCTGACTTTC. It yields the protein CASTASGANVLTF. The variable domain in full, with the rest retrieved from reference TRBV2 and TRBJ2-6, is EPEVTQTPSHQVTQMGQEVILRCVPISNHLYFYWYRQILGQKVEFLVSFYNNEISEKSEIFDDQFSVERPDGSNFTLKIRSTKLEDSAMYFCASTASGANVLTFGAGSRLTVL.

This chain joins TRBV19 and TRBJ2-5; no clear D gene. Germline CDR1 LNHDA, CDR2 SQIVND (reference sequence). This CDR3 contains 11 residues. V shed 5 bases and J shed 6 bases, with 7 bases lying between them. CDR3 loop: CASSSHQTQYF. For the CDR3, the DNA is TGTGCCAGTAGTTCCCACCAGACCCAGTACTTC.

This clone is classed as large. The CDR3 spells CASSLIMLRGRWGQPQHF. CDR3 nucleotide sequence: TGTGCCAGCAGCTTAATAATGCTTAGGGGGCGGTGGGGTCAGCCCCAGCATTTT. The chain is built from TRBV7-3 and TRBJ1-5, with 7 bases lining up with TRBD1. V was clipped by 1 base and J by 6 bases; unmatched bases: 15. Germline CDR1 reads SGHTA; CDR2 reads FQGTGA. This CDR3 is 18 amino acids long. The full variable domain, rest sourced from reference TRBV7-3 and TRBJ1-5, is GAGVSQTPSNKVTEKGKYVELRCDPISGHTALYWYRQSLGQGPEFLIYFQGTGAADDSGLPNDRFFAVRPEGSVSTLKIQRTERGDSAVYLCASSLIMLRGRWGQPQHFGDGTRLSIL.

This chain connects TRBV19 to TRBJ2-3; D ambiguous. The CDR3 runs to 16 residues. In germline, CDR1 is LNHDA, CDR2 SQIVND (reference sequence). Trimming shortened V by 0 bases and J by 0 bases, and 10 bases separated the two germline ends. The CDR3 sequence is CASSIDPASSTDTQYF. In nucleotides, the CDR3 is TGTGCCAGTAGTATAGACCCAGCCTCTAGCACAGATACGCAGTATTTT.

The chain couples TRBV6-5 to TRBJ1-5; tentatively, D is TRBD1 (5 bases). CDR3 length equals 13 residues. With 10 bases removed from V and 0 bases from J, the gap between germline ends came to 10 bases. Germline V CDR1 and CDR2: MNHEY, SVGAGI. The CDR3 loop reads CATVGGSNQPQHF. CDR3 in DNA: TGTGCCACCGTCGGGGGTAGCAATCAGCCCCAGCATTTT.

This clone was seen once. The CDR3 bases are TGTGCCAGCAGCTCTACAGGGGCAGGGGGAGAGACCCAGTACTTC. This gives the protein CASSSTGAGGETQYF. This chain uses TRBV7-3 with TRBJ2-5, with TRBD1 matching over 7 bases. This CDR3 is 15 amino acids long. Trimming at V came to 4 bases and at J to 4 bases, leaving 9 bases not matched to a gene. Germline V gene data show CDR1 as SGHTA and CDR2 as FQGTGA.

The rearrangement links TRBV7-2 to TRBJ1-4, with D perhaps TRBD1 (6 bases). The CDR3 sequence is 17 residues long. Germline V gene data show CDR1 as SGHTA and CDR2 as FQGNSA. The V end was cut by 0 bases, the J end by 7 bases, with 18 bases between. CDR3 sequence reads: CASSLAPNRVKIEKLFF. The CDR3, as DNA: TGTGCCAGCAGCTTAGCTCCTAACAGGGTAAAGATTGAAAAACTGTTTTTT.

This clone was found once. V is TRBV3-1 (or the pseudogene TRBV3-2) and J is TRBJ2-3; 9 nucleotides line up with TRBD2. The germline gives CDR1 LGHDT, CDR2 YNNKEL (reference sequence). The CDR3 is made up of 14 amino acids. The V and J ends lost 8 bases and 4 bases, in that order; junction bases with no gene match: 7. For the CDR3, the DNA is TGTGCCAGCCAAGCGGGAGGTGTCCCAGATACGCAGTATTTT. This gives the protein CASQAGGVPDTQYF.